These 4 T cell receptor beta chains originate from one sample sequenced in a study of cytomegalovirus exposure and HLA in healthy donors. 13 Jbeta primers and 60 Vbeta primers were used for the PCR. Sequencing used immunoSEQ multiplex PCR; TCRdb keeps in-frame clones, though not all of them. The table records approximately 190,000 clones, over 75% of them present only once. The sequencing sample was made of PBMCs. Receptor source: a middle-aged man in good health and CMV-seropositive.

In DNA form, the CDR3 reads TGCAGCGTCGCCGCCGGGACTAGTGATTACTACGAGCAGTACTTC. The encoded protein is CSVAAGTSDYYEQYF. The rearrangement links TRBV29-1 to TRBJ2-7; 8 bases line up with TRBD2. This CDR3 spans 15 amino acids. Losses at the gene ends were 6 bases for V and 3 bases for J; bases not matched to a gene: 13. Per the germline V gene, CDR1 is SQVTM and CDR2 is ANQGSEA.

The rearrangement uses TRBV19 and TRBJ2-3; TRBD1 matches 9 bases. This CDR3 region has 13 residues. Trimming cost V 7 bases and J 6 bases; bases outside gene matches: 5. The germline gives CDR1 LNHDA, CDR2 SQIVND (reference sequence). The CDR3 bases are TGTGCCAGTAAGAAACAGGGGGCCGATACGCAGTATTTT. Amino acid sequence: CASKKQGADTQYF.

The chain's CDR3 is CASSHAMIGANSPLHF. The DNA for the CDR3 is TGTGCCAGTAGTCACGCCATGATAGGGGCTAATTCACCCCTCCACTTT. The rearrangement uses TRBV19 and TRBJ1-6, with a tentative D call TRBD1 (5 bases). Germline V gene lookup returns CDR1 LNHDA and CDR2 SQIVND (reference sequence). The CDR3 length is 16 residues. V dropped 5 bases and J dropped 6 bases, with 17 bases sitting between them.

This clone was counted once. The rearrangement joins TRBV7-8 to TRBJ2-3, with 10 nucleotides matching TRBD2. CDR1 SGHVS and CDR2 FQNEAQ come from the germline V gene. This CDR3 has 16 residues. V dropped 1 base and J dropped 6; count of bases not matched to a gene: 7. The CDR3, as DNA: TGTGCCAGCAGCTTAGGAATAGCGGGGGGTGGGGATACGCAGTATTTT. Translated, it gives CASSLGIAGGGDTQYF.